The 25 T cell receptor beta chains listed next were all sequenced from one sample in a study of cytomegalovirus exposure and HLA in healthy donors. With 60 Vbeta and 13 Jbeta primers, the PCR was carried out. Libraries were prepared by immunoSEQ multiplex PCR; TCRdb keeps only in-frame clonotypes and omits some of them. The sample lists approximately 90,000 clones, 6.5% to 8% occurring once. What was sequenced was PBMCs. These receptors were taken from a man aged 50 to 59 in good health and CMV-seronegative.

This rearrangement joins TRBV10-2 to TRBJ2-1, with 14 bases lining up with TRBD2. The J segment lost 7 bases and the V segment lost 6 bases, leaving 2 bases of the junction unmatched. Germline V gene data show CDR1 as WSHSY and CDR2 as SAAADI. There are 14 residues in the CDR3. The CDR3 DNA is TGCGCCAGCAGGGGACTAGCGGGGGCAAATGAGCAGTTCTTC. This translates into CASRGLAGANEQFF.

Concerning this clone: A read error may produce the germline difference seen at one junction end. V usage is TRBV28 and J usage is TRBJ1-5; no definite D call. Germline CDR1 is MDHEN and CDR2 is SYDVKM. The CDR3 spans 14 residues. CDR3 bases: TGTGCCAGCAGTTTATATGGAGCATATCAGCCCCAGAATTTT. Protein product: CASSLYGAYQPQNF.

The chain uses TRBV9 and TRBJ2-2, with 12 bases aligning to TRBD2. CDR3 length: 15 amino acids. The germline gives CDR1 SGDLS, CDR2 YYNGEE. Trimming cost V 4 bases and J 5 bases; bases outside gene matches: 3. This chain's CDR3 is CASSLGTSGTGELFF. CDR3 DNA sequence: TGTGCCAGCAGCTTGGGGACTAGCGGGACCGGGGAGCTGTTTTTT.

This chain joins TRBV11-2 and TRBJ2-1; 7 bases are a match to TRBD2. This CDR3 has 17 residues. V shed 1 base and J 3 bases; nucleotides not matched to a gene: 9. Germline V lookup: CDR1 SGHAT, CDR2 FQNNGV. CDR3 DNA: TGTGCCAGCAGCTTAGCCGGCGGGAGTATGAACTACAATGAGCAGTTCTTC. Translation: CASSLAGGSMNYNEQFF.

The V and J genes are TRBV5-1 and TRBJ2-7; D is uncertain. V was cut by 0 bases and J by 3 bases, with 4 bases left in between. The CDR3 sequence is 12 residues long. Per germline, CDR1 SGHRS and CDR2 YFSETQ. The CDR3 is CASSLGGYEQYF. Here the CDR3 DNA reads TGCGCCAGCAGCTTGGGAGGCTACGAGCAGTACTTC. Combining the CDR3 with reference TRBV5-1 and TRBJ2-7 gives the whole variable domain KAGVTQTPRYLIKTRGQQVTLSCSPISGHRSVSWYQQTPGQGLQFLFEYFSETQRNKGNFPGRFSGRQFSNSRSEMNVSTLELGDSALYLCASSLGGYEQYFGPGTRLTVT.

V gene TRBV28 combines with J gene TRBJ2-3; 8 bases match TRBD2. Unmatched junction bases numbered 7, after V lost 10 bases and J lost 1 base. The CDR3 totals 14 residues. Germline V gene sequence: CDR1 MDHEN, CDR2 SYDVKM. This CDR3 is CATTSGRRTDTQYF. In DNA, the CDR3 is TGTGCCACCACTAGCGGTAGACGCACAGATACGCAGTATTTT.

The table lists this clone with many counts. The chain couples TRBV23-1 to TRBJ1-1, with D hard to call. TRBV23-1 is flagged as an ORF with uncertain function. Trimming stripped 5 bases from V and 0 bases from J, with 7 bases between. The length of the CDR3 is 13 residues. CDR3 protein: CASSLAVNTEAFF. As DNA, the CDR3 is TGCGCCAGCAGTTTAGCGGTGAACACTGAAGCTTTCTTT.

This rearrangement joins TRBV29-1 to TRBJ1-2; D is unclear. The CDR3 covers 15 residues. CDR1 and CDR2 (germline): SQVTM, ANQGSEA. V lost 1 base and J 0 bases, leaving 12 bases between the germline ends. Here the CDR3 DNA reads TGCAGCGTTGAAGCATCGGCGGAAACTAACTATGGCTACACCTTC. This gives the protein CSVEASAETNYGYTF.

This clone was counted only a few times. The gene calls are TRBV2 and TRBJ2-1; a weak D match, TRBD2 (5 bases). V lost 8 bases, J lost 5 bases, and 16 bases lay in between. The germline V gene encodes CDR1 SNHLY and CDR2 FYNNEI. The CDR3 covers 14 residues. This chain's CDR3 is CASQPDSFDNEQFF. The CDR3 nucleotides read TGTGCCAGCCAACCGGACTCATTCGACAATGAGCAGTTCTTC.

This clone was detected a few times. The chain links TRBV29-1 to TRBJ1-1, with 7 bases fitting TRBD1. CDR1 and CDR2 (germline): SQVTM, ANQGSEA. This CDR3 is built from 12 residues. V lost 6 bases to trimming and J lost 1 base; unmatched junction nucleotides: 2. CDR3 DNA: TGCAGCGTCCGACAGGGGAACACTGAAGCTTTCTTT. It encodes CSVRQGNTEAFF.

The rearrangement uses TRBV7-8 and TRBJ2-7; 8 nucleotides agree with TRBD1. The V segment lost 7 bases and the J segment 4 bases; nucleotides outside the gene matches: 6. The CDR3 loop spans 13 amino acids. Germline CDR1 is SGHVS and CDR2 is FQNEAQ. The chain's CDR3 is CASTGGPMYEQYF. In DNA, the CDR3 is TGTGCCAGCACAGGGGGCCCAATGTACGAGCAGTACTTC.

This chain links TRBV4-1 with TRBJ2-7, with 10 bases lining up with TRBD1. The CDR3 is made up of 16 amino acids. CDR1 is MGHRA, CDR2 YSYEKL, per germline. V dropped 2 bases and J dropped 1; count of bases not matched to a gene: 5. The CDR3 DNA is TGCGCCAGCAGCCAAATTGGGACAGGGGAGTCCTACGAGCAGTACTTC. This sequence encodes CASSQIGTGESYEQYF.

The chain carries TRBV14 and TRBJ1-3; D may be TRBD1 (5 bases). Germline loops: CDR1 SGHDN, CDR2 FVKESK. Trimming took 2 bases from V and 4 from J, leaving 15 bases between them. The CDR3 spans 16 residues. The CDR3 DNA sequence: TGTGCCAGCAGCCAAATCGACTGGGGCTCCGGAAACACCATATATTTT. The encoded protein is CASSQIDWGSGNTIYF. The full variable domain, in which reference TRBV14 and TRBJ1-3 provide the parts outside the CDR3, is EAGVTQFPSHSVIEKGQTVTLRCDPISGHDNLYWYRRVMGKEIKFLLHFVKESKQDESGMPNNRFLAERTGGTYSTLKVQPAELEDSGVYFCASSQIDWGSGNTIYFGEGSWLTVV.

This clone came up a few times. This CDR3 is CAWSRGLLAYNEQFF. The CDR3 DNA sequence: TGTGCCTGGAGTCGGGGACTCCTCGCCTACAATGAGCAGTTCTTC. The rearrangement links TRBV30 to TRBJ2-1; a possible D gene is TRBD2 (6 bases). Germline V gives CDR1 GTSNPN, CDR2 SVGIG (reference sequence). The CDR3 spans 15 residues. Trimming removed 2 bases from V and 2 bases from J, with 13 bases in between.

This clone was found a few times. The genes are TRBV20-1 and TRBJ1-2; D not certain. CDR1 DFQATT and CDR2 SNEGSKA come from the germline V gene (reference sequence). V lost 3 bases and J lost 3, with 5 bases in between. This CDR3 spans 11 amino acids. CDR3: CSASTYYGYTF. As DNA, the CDR3 is TGCAGTGCTAGCACTTACTATGGCTACACCTTC.

This clone was seen more than once but under ten times. The rearrangement uses TRBV28 and TRBJ1-1; perhaps TRBD1 as D (6 bases). Germline V gene lookup returns CDR1 MDHEN and CDR2 SYDVKM. Trimming removed 3 bases from V and 5 bases from J, with 13 bases in between. The CDR3 has 14 amino acids. The CDR3, as DNA: TGTGCCAGCAGTTTGGTTTACAGGGAGACTGAAGCTTTCTTT. Translating gives CASSLVYRETEAFF.

The chain recombines TRBV5-4 with TRBJ1-1; D remains unclear. V was shortened by 3 bases and J by 6 bases, with 12 bases between the two germline ends. CDR3 length equals 13 residues. Germline loops: CDR1 SGHNT, CDR2 YYREEE (reference sequence). The CDR3 protein is CASSSPVEAEAFF. DNA for the CDR3: TGTGCCAGCAGCTCCCCAGTCGAGGCTGAAGCTTTCTTT.

In this sample, this clone turned up a few times. The chain uses TRBV30 and TRBJ1-1, with TRBD1 identical over 9 bases. Germline loops: CDR1 GTSNPN, CDR2 SVGIG (reference sequence). The CDR3 length is 16 residues. Unmatched junction bases numbered 7, after V lost 2 bases and J lost 0 bases. The DNA of the CDR3 is TGTGCCTGGAGTCCCCGAAGGACAGGGGTGAACACTGAAGCTTTCTTT. This gives the protein CAWSPRRTGVNTEAFF.

This clone was seen a few times. The sample holds other DNA sequences that translate to the same CDR3. This rearrangement joins TRBV6-6 to TRBJ1-1; D is undetermined. The CDR3 is 10 residues long. Trimming took off 6 bases at V and 5 bases at J, with 4 bases between the two ends. CDR1 MNHNY and CDR2 SVGAGI come from the germline V gene (reference sequence). Here the CDR3 reads CASSRTEAFF. DNA of the CDR3: TGTGCCAGCAGCCGGACTGAAGCTTTCTTT.

This clone was recorded a few times. V is TRBV5-1 and J is TRBJ2-2, with 11 bases lining up with TRBD1. Germline V lookup: CDR1 SGHRS, CDR2 YFSETQ. The CDR3 is 15 amino acids. V trimming: 3 bases; J trimming: 4 bases; junction bases outside the gene matches: 2. The CDR3 DNA sequence: TGCGCCAGCAGCTGGGGACAGGGGGTCACCGGGGAGCTGTTTTTT. Translation gives CASSWGQGVTGELFF.

The rearrangement joins TRBV27 to TRBJ2-2; D is ambiguous. This CDR3 has 16 amino acids. The ends were cut back, 0 bases at V and 0 bases at J, with 8 bases in the middle. Looked up from germline, CDR1 is MNHEY and CDR2 is SMNVEV (reference sequence). The CDR3 sequence: CASSLSFAANTGELFF. CDR3 sequence (DNA): TGTGCCAGCAGTTTATCTTTCGCAGCGAACACCGGGGAGCTGTTTTTT.

This clone was observed a handful of times. As DNA, the CDR3 is TGTGCCAGCAGTTTGTACTATAGCAATCAGCCCCAGCATTTT. Residues: CASSLYYSNQPQHF. This chain joins TRBV27 and TRBJ1-5; D remains ambiguous. The CDR3 contains 14 residues. Germline CDR1 MNHEY, CDR2 SMNVEV (reference sequence). V was trimmed by 3 bases and J by 0 bases, leaving 6 bases between them.

This clone turned up a few times. The rearrangement uses TRBV7-9 and TRBJ1-1; the D gene is possibly TRBD1 (6 bases). Germline CDR1 and CDR2: SEHNR and FQNEAQ (reference sequence). The CDR3 runs 14 residues. V was trimmed by 7 bases and J by 7 bases, leaving 19 bases between them. CDR3 sequence reads: CASNLQGDRGEAFF. The CDR3 region has the DNA TGTGCCAGCAACCTACAGGGTGATCGCGGTGAAGCTTTCTTT.

This chain uses TRBV7-2 with TRBJ1-2, with 10 nucleotides matching TRBD1. CDR1 is SGHTA and CDR2 is FQGNSA in the germline V gene. Unmatched junction bases numbered 4, after V lost 0 bases and J lost 12 bases. The CDR3 length is 13 residues. DNA for the CDR3: TGTGCCAGCAGCTTAGCGTGGGACAGGGGAGACACCTTC. This gives the protein CASSLAWDRGDTF.

The chain recombines TRBV7-9 with TRBJ1-5; a possible D gene is TRBD1 (5 bases). Trimming took 2 bases from V and 6 from J, leaving 17 bases between them. Germline values: CDR1 SEHNR, CDR2 FQNEAQ (reference sequence). There are 16 residues in the CDR3. The DNA for the CDR3 is TGTGCCAGCAGCTTACTATCTTGGGAGGGACCTCAGCCCCAGCATTTT. Protein sequence: CASSLLSWEGPQPQHF.